This T cell receptor (beta chain) stems from a study of CD8+CD57+ T cells in acquired aplastic anemia. The overall study: As sequenced from healthy donors, CD4+ cells averaged roughly 10 million reads.

Using genomic DNA as the template, TCR beta VDJ and CDR3 profiling was carried out. TCRdb re-called the reads through MiXCR, storing one row per CDR3 protein. The sample holds 150,000 to 200,000 distinct CDR3 sequences, under 55% seen once. With 2 bases removed from V and 2 bases from J, the gap between germline ends came to 16 bases. Germline lookup yields CDR1 ENHRY and CDR2 SYGVKD. The CDR3 spans 16 residues. This receptor was identified in a human donor in good health. The gene calls are TRBV10-3 and TRBJ2-7; D call uncertain. What was sequenced was sorted CD4+, CD8+, or CD8+CD57+ T cells (not recorded which) from PBMCs. CDR3 protein: CAISEQSRLRPYEQYF. As DNA, the CDR3 is TGTGCCATCAGTGAGCAATCCAGGTTGAGGCCCTACGAGCAGTACTTC.